This TCR beta chain originates from a study of blood T cell repertoires in COVID-19. All enrollees were roughly 18 to 95 years old and from about two dozen US areas. Cohorts were based on clinical histories the participants reported. Original data processing: Amplification of reference gene primers provided the estimated nucleated cell counts. Only in-frame clones appear in the TCRdb table, and some are missing; sequencing was by immunoSEQ multiplex PCR. That table furnishes V, J and clone size, whereas the DNA furnished D and trimming. The sample consists of around 300,000 clones, 90% of them appearing once. CDR1 is MDHEN, CDR2 SYDVKM, per germline. V dropped 7 bases and J dropped 2 bases, with 15 bases sitting between them. This CDR3 has 15 residues.

The chain joins TRBV28 to TRBJ2-1, with a weak D call TRBD2 (6 bases). The sequenced sample consisted of PBMCs or T cells enriched from blood (not recorded which). The sequence was collected from a woman younger than 35 with acute COVID-19. The CDR3 region is CASTSRTTAYNEQFF. CDR3 nucleotides: TGTGCCAGCACGTCAAGGACTACCGCCTACAATGAGCAGTTCTTC. The full variable domain, completed using reference TRBV28 and TRBJ2-1, is DVKVTQSSRYLVKRTGEKVFLECVQDMDHENMFWYRQDPGLGLRLIYFSYDVKMKEKGDIPEGYSVSREKKERFSLILESASTNQTSMYLCASTSRTTAYNEQFFGPGTRLTVL.